The rows below give T cell receptor beta chains drawn from one sample of a study of shared clonotypes between healthy human individuals. The table came from immunoSEQ multiplex PCR; TCRdb's copy has only in-frame clones and leaves some out. The sample has about 980,000 clones; around 80% are singletons. Sequencing input: memory CD4+ T cells sorted from blood. The receptors were sampled from a man aged 18-30 years in good health. Both conserved end residues are part of each CDR3. Each record gives: D gene, J gene, clone size, V gene, CDR3 protein, CDR3 DNA. A D gene is named only where the DNA matches it firmly. Some rows have no size entry. The others give once, few or many, or a class for an expanded clone.

D gene: TRBD1; J gene: TRBJ1-1; clone size: NA; V gene: TRBV6-5; CDR3 protein: CASRTGGLNTEAFF; CDR3 DNA: TGTGCCAGCAGGACAGGGGGATTGAACACTGAAGCTTTCTTT
D gene: NA; J gene: TRBJ2-7; clone size: NA; V gene: TRBV20-1; CDR3 protein: CSAMTQYEQYF; CDR3 DNA: TGCAGTGCCATGACACAATACGAGCAGTACTTC
D gene: NA; J gene: TRBJ1-2; clone size: NA; V gene: TRBV19; CDR3 protein: CASSILAAGNYGYTF; CDR3 DNA: TGTGCCAGTAGTATATTGGCCGCAGGGAACTATGGCTACACCTTC
D gene: TRBD2; J gene: TRBJ2-2; clone size: NA; V gene: TRBV5-1; CDR3 protein: CASRQETSGGNTGELFF; CDR3 DNA: TGCGCCAGCAGACAGGAAACTAGCGGGGGAAACACCGGGGAGCTGTTTTTT
D gene: NA; J gene: TRBJ1-3; clone size: NA; V gene: TRBV6-5; CDR3 protein: CASSYNRVSGNTIYF; CDR3 DNA: TGTGCCAGCAGTTACAACAGGGTCTCTGGAAACACCATATATTTT
D gene: NA; J gene: TRBJ1-4; clone size: NA; V gene: TRBV5-1; CDR3 protein: CASSRRGGANEKLFF; CDR3 DNA: TGCGCCAGCAGCCGTAGGGGGGGAGCTAATGAAAAACTGTTTTTT
D gene: NA; J gene: TRBJ2-4; clone size: few; V gene: TRBV5-1; CDR3 protein: CASRVEAKNIQYF; CDR3 DNA: TGCGCCAGCAGGGTTGAAGCCAAAAACATTCAGTACTTC
D gene: NA; J gene: TRBJ2-3; clone size: NA; V gene: TRBV29-1; CDR3 protein: CSVEKGVQRVITDTQYF; CDR3 DNA: TGCAGCGTTGAAAAAGGCGTACAGAGAGTTATCACAGATACGCAGTATTTT
D gene: NA; J gene: TRBJ2-7; clone size: once; V gene: TRBV9; CDR3 protein: CASSVGSEIYEQYF; CDR3 DNA: TGTGCCAGCAGCGTAGGGAGTGAGATCTACGAGCAGTACTTC
D gene: TRBD1; J gene: TRBJ1-1; clone size: once; V gene: TRBV6-6; CDR3 protein: CASSSPDRRTEAFF; CDR3 DNA: TGTGCCAGCAGTTCCCCGGACAGGCGGACTGAAGCTTTCTTT
D gene: TRBD1; J gene: TRBJ1-2; clone size: NA; V gene: TRBV5-6; CDR3 protein: CASSVGDRGYGYTF; CDR3 DNA: TGTGCCAGCAGCGTTGGGGACAGGGGGTATGGCTACACCTTC
D gene: NA; J gene: TRBJ2-5; clone size: NA; V gene: TRBV11-2; CDR3 protein: CASSFIYRTERRVQETQYF; CDR3 DNA: TGTGCCAGCAGCTTTATCTACCGGACCGAGCGGAGGGTCCAAGAGACCCAGTACTTC
D gene: NA; J gene: TRBJ1-5; clone size: few; V gene: TRBV14; CDR3 protein: CASRHTPRQAYSNQPQHF; CDR3 DNA: TGTGCCAGCAGACACACACCCCGACAGGCCTATAGCAATCAGCCCCAGCATTTT
D gene: NA; J gene: TRBJ2-1; clone size: NA; V gene: TRBV11-3; CDR3 protein: CASSTGTDNEQFF; CDR3 DNA: TGTGCCAGCAGCACCGGGACGGACAATGAGCAGTTCTTC
D gene: TRBD1; J gene: TRBJ2-7; clone size: NA; V gene: TRBV7-2; CDR3 protein: CASSLGYRGSYEQYF; CDR3 DNA: TGTGCCAGCAGCTTAGGTTACAGGGGTTCCTACGAGCAGTACTTC
D gene: NA; J gene: TRBJ2-7; clone size: NA; V gene: TRBV20-1; CDR3 protein: CSARSTPEQYF; CDR3 DNA: TGCAGTGCTAGATCGACTCCCGAGCAGTACTTC
D gene: NA; J gene: TRBJ2-1; clone size: NA; V gene: TRBV18; CDR3 protein: CASSPPGALYNEQFF; CDR3 DNA: TGTGCCAGCTCACCTCCAGGGGCCCTTTACAATGAGCAGTTCTTC
D gene: NA; J gene: TRBJ1-1; clone size: NA; V gene: TRBV30; CDR3 protein: CAWSVPGWNTEAFF; CDR3 DNA: TGTGCCTGGAGTGTACCGGGGTGGAACACTGAAGCTTTCTTT
D gene: TRBD1; J gene: TRBJ2-1; clone size: NA; V gene: TRBV5-4; CDR3 protein: CASRLGQNNEQFF; CDR3 DNA: TGTGCCAGCAGGTTGGGACAGAACAATGAGCAGTTCTTC
D gene: NA; J gene: TRBJ1-6; clone size: NA; V gene: TRBV10-3; CDR3 protein: CAIRNSDSPLHF; CDR3 DNA: TGTGCCATCAGAAATTCGGATTCACCCCTCCACTTT
D gene: TRBD1; J gene: TRBJ2-5; clone size: NA; V gene: TRBV9; CDR3 protein: CASSQDRDETQYF; CDR3 DNA: TGTGCCAGCAGCCAGGACAGGGACGAGACCCAGTACTTC
D gene: NA; J gene: TRBJ1-1; clone size: NA; V gene: TRBV7-8; CDR3 protein: CASSLVPGNTEAFF; CDR3 DNA: TGTGCCAGCAGCTTAGTGCCAGGGAACACTGAAGCTTTCTTT
D gene: TRBD1; J gene: TRBJ2-3; clone size: NA; V gene: TRBV7-9; CDR3 protein: CASNNRGADTQYF; CDR3 DNA: TGTGCCAGCAACAACAGGGGGGCAGATACGCAGTATTTT
D gene: TRBD1; J gene: TRBJ1-2; clone size: NA; V gene: TRBV7-2; CDR3 protein: CASSPRDSKDYGYTF; CDR3 DNA: TGTGCCAGCAGCCCCCGGGACAGCAAGGACTATGGCTACACCTTC
D gene: TRBD1; J gene: TRBJ1-1; clone size: NA; V gene: TRBV6-5; CDR3 protein: CASSYGQGERAFF; CDR3 DNA: TGTGCCAGCAGTTACGGACAGGGCGAGAGAGCTTTCTTT
D gene: NA; J gene: TRBJ2-3; clone size: NA; V gene: TRBV5-4; CDR3 protein: CASSRGTKYGTDTQYF; CDR3 DNA: TGTGCCAGCAGCAGGGGGACCAAATATGGCACAGATACGCAGTATTTT
D gene: TRBD2; J gene: TRBJ2-7; clone size: once; V gene: TRBV5-6; CDR3 protein: CASSQKGLAGAGAGQYF; CDR3 DNA: TGTGCCAGCAGCCAGAAGGGACTAGCGGGAGCCGGGGCCGGGCAGTACTTC
D gene: NA; J gene: TRBJ1-1; clone size: few; V gene: TRBV6-6; CDR3 protein: CASIGQRNTEAFF; CDR3 DNA: TGTGCCAGCATAGGACAGAGGAACACTGAAGCTTTCTTT
D gene: NA; J gene: TRBJ1-6; clone size: NA; V gene: TRBV27; CDR3 protein: CASSLYRDMSSPLHF; CDR3 DNA: TGTGCCAGCAGTTTATATAGGGATATGAGTTCACCCCTCCACTTT
D gene: NA; J gene: TRBJ2-5; clone size: once; V gene: TRBV7-2; CDR3 protein: CASSFRGLGAETQYF; CDR3 DNA: TGTGCCAGCAGCTTTCGCGGCCTCGGGGCTGAGACCCAGTACTTC
D gene: NA; J gene: TRBJ1-1; clone size: NA; V gene: TRBV4-2; CDR3 protein: CASSQGDARMNTEAFF; CDR3 DNA: TGTGCCAGCAGCCAAGGGGACGCGAGAATGAACACTGAAGCTTTCTTT
D gene: NA; J gene: TRBJ1-3; clone size: NA; V gene: TRBV5-4; CDR3 protein: CASSLVTQSSGNTIYF; CDR3 DNA: TGTGCCAGCAGCTTGGTTACGCAAAGCTCTGGAAACACCATATATTTT
D gene: NA; J gene: TRBJ2-2; clone size: NA; V gene: TRBV11-3; CDR3 protein: CASSLEGGFTGELFF; CDR3 DNA: TGTGCCAGCAGCTTAGAAGGGGGGTTTACCGGGGAGCTGTTTTTT
D gene: NA; J gene: TRBJ1-1; clone size: NA; V gene: TRBV2; CDR3 protein: CAIFPGSNRGNTEAFF; CDR3 DNA: TGTGCCATCTTTCCGGGTTCTAACAGAGGGAACACTGAAGCTTTCTTT
D gene: NA; J gene: TRBJ2-5; clone size: NA; V gene: TRBV5-1; CDR3 protein: CASSLGDAASETQYF; CDR3 DNA: TGCGCCAGCAGCTTGGGGGACGCCGCCTCGGAGACCCAGTACTTC
D gene: TRBD2; J gene: TRBJ2-3; clone size: few; V gene: TRBV7-9; CDR3 protein: CASSLARSMGLRLDTQYF; CDR3 DNA: TGTGCCAGCAGCTTAGCGCGGAGTATGGGACTACGCCTTGATACGCAGTATTTT
D gene: TRBD1; J gene: TRBJ2-3; clone size: NA; V gene: TRBV15; CDR3 protein: CATSLGGQGRYF; CDR3 DNA: TGTGCCACCAGCCTCGGGGGACAGGGTCGGTATTTT